The entry below describes one TCR beta chain. What this receptor recognizes is not known. The input lacks base qualities; no much larger clone sits a single base away. This entry is derived from a study of blood T cell repertoires in COVID-19 (dated by TCRdb to about 2020). Concerning the study at large: Collaborator samples came from the United States, Italy and Spain and covered acute and convalescent phases of COVID-19. A de-identified subject ID, COVID-19 status, age in years and sex were almost always included in the sample metadata. Deeply sampled blood TCRbeta repertoires from subjects exposed to, actively infected with, or recovered from COVID-19 were included in the dataset. Where available, HLA class I and class II types were obtained from metadata supplied by the sample provider rather than from assay-based typing. The prospective study material was composed of cDNA or gDNA derived from T cells, B-cell-depleted T cells, or PBMCs. The repertoires were made available in a free public database intended to serve as a resource for research on the immune response to SARS-CoV-2. Samples came from the ongoing ImmuneRACE study (first 160 participants) plus 1,254 subjects from 6 global collaborators. The paper as a whole reports these results and caveats: The quantity of clinical and demographic metadata differed by source and by participant and was supplied without curation.

The CDR3 covers 16 residues, taking in both the cysteine and the phenylalanine. Of all the DNA, just the CDR3 is kept, 48 bases in frame from base 1. Relative to germline, V is 0 bases shorter and J is 1 base shorter, with 12 bases between their ends. Taken from the germline V gene, the CDR1 and CDR2 loops are MGHRA and YSYEKL. Collaborating institutions collected whole blood in K2EDTA tubes following their own protocols. Collaborator samples were shipped for TCRbeta analysis as frozen whole blood, isolated PBMCs, or DNA extracted from either sample type. TCRbeta CDR3 regions were amplified from genomic DNA by means of the immunoSEQ Assay, a bias-controlled multiplex PCR. The authors' pipeline ran thus. Within the assay, amplification of reference gene primers was used to estimate how many nucleated cells each sample contained. Sequence reads were collapsed and filtered to measure the absolute abundance of every unique TCRbeta CDR3 rearrangement. For each sample, productive Simpson clonality was calculated by taking the square root of Simpson's diversity index across productive rearrangements. Sourced from immuneACCESS, this table was stored by TCRdb with only in-frame sequences that have V and J called. A share of the clones is absent; for the studies checked, an unresolved V gene accounts for under half, and the remainder has no known explanation. The D gene and trimming were derived from the DNA, and the V and J assignments and clone size from that table. For this sample there are approximately 120,000 clones; roughly 83% appear just once. About 5.7% of the sample is taken by the ten largest.

This TCR was recovered from a human donor in a cohort sampled during active COVID-19. The V and J genes are TRBV4-1 and TRBJ2-5; possibly the D gene is TRBD2, per 6 matching bases. Sequenced material: peripheral blood. CDR3 region: CASSQELAGIQETQYF. The DNA is TGCGCCAGCAGCCAAGAGTTGGCGGGGATCCAAGAGACCCAGTACTTC.